This paragraph reports one T cell receptor (beta chain). Its cognate antigen is unknown. The sample belongs to a study of shared clonotypes between healthy human individuals. Findings and limits, study-wide: Compared with clonotypes that all four donors shared, non-shared clonotypes had lower generation probabilities.

Trimming shortened V by 6 bases and J by 2 bases, and 17 bases separated the two germline ends. Germline V gives CDR1 MDHEN, CDR2 SYDVKM. CDR3 length equals 15 residues. Profiled with immunoSEQ multiplex PCR; TCRdb holds only in-frame clones, not every one. The sample includes 300,000 to 350,000 clones, 70% to 75% of them seen just once. The sequenced material came from memory CD4+ T cells sorted from blood. Sample subset: CD45RA-negative fraction. The receptor comes from a man in his thirties or forties in good health. The chain employs TRBV28 and TRBJ2-7, with a tentative D call TRBD2 (6 bases). As DNA, the CDR3 is TGTGCCAGCAGCCTCGGGGGAAAGGGCGCCTACGAGCAGTACTTC. Translating it yields CASSLGGKGAYEQYF.